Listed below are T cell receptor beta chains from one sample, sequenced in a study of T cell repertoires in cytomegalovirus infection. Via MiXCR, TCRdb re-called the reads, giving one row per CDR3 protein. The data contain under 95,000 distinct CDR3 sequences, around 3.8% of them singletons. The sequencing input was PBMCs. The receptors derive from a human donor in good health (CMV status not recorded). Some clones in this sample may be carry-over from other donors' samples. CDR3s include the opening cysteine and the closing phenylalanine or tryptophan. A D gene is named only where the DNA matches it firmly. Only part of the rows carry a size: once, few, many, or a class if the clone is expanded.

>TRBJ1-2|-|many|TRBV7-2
CASSLGINTGYTF
TGTGCCAGCAGCCTAGGGATTAATACTGGCTACACCTTC
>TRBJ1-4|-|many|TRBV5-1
CASSLSGGNEKLFF
TGCGCCAGCAGCTTGAGTGGCGGGAATGAAAAACTGTTTTTT
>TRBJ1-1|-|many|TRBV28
CASTSWGTGTEAFF
TGTGCCAGCACTAGCTGGGGGACGGGAACTGAAGCTTTCTTT
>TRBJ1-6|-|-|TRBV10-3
CAIRPGIRNSPLHF
TGTGCCATCAGACCCGGGATACGAAATTCACCCCTCCACTTT
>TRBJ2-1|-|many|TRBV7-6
CASSLEGDSFYNEQFF
TGTGCCAGCAGCTTAGAGGGGGACTCCTTCTACAATGAGCAGTTCTTC
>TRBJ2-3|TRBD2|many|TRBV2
CASSVTSGSTDTQYF
TGTGCCAGCAGCGTGACTAGCGGAAGCACAGATACGCAGTATTTT
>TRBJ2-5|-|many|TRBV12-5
CASGGLNREGIQETQYF
TGTGCTAGTGGTGGCCTTAACAGGGAAGGTATTCAAGAGACCCAGTACTTC
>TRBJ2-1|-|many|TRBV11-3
CASSLAPDGSDSANEQFF
TGTGCCAGCAGCTTAGCTCCTGACGGGAGCGATTCTGCCAATGAGCAGTTCTTC
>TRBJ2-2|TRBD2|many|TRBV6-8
CASSYTLSGVNTGELFF
TGTGCCAGCAGTTACACCCTTAGCGGGGTGAACACCGGGGAGCTGTTTTTT
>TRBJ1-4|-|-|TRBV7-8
CASSAVVGTTNEKLFF
TGTGCCAGCAGCGCGGTGGTGGGGACGACTAATGAAAAACTGTTTTTT
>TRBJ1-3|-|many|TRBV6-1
CASTPRVKDTIYF
TGTGCCAGCACCCCTCGGGTTAAAGACACCATATATTTT
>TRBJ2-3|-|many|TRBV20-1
CSASPTGTDTQYF
TGCAGTGCTTCACCGACTGGGACAGATACGCAGTATTTT
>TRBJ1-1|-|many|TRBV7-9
CASRFTGNTEAFF
TGTGCCAGCAGGTTCACAGGGAACACTGAAGCTTTCTTT
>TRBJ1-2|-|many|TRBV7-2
CASSFGSLAGGNYGYTF
TGTGCCAGCAGCTTTGGCTCTCTGGCCGGGGGCAACTATGGCTACACCTTC
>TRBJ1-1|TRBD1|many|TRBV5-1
CASSPRGQGRDTEAFF
TGCGCCAGCAGCCCGAGGGGGCAGGGTAGGGACACTGAAGCTTTCTTT
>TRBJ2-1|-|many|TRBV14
CASSQVGGGGQQFF
TGTGCCAGCAGCCAAGTGGGGGGTGGCGGACAGCAGTTCTTC
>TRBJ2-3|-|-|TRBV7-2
CASSLVGGPVTQYF
TGTGCCAGCAGCTTAGTCGGGGGGCCAGTTACGCAGTATTTT
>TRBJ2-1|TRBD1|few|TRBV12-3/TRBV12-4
CASTPDRAPNEQFF
TGTGCCAGCACCCCGGACAGGGCTCCCAATGAGCAGTTCTTC
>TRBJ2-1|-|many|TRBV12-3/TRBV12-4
CASSFWVDNEQFF
TGTGCCAGCAGTTTCTGGGTTGACAATGAGCAGTTCTTC
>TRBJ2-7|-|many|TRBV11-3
CASSLLSVHEQYF
TGTGCCAGCAGCTTATTGAGTGTCCACGAGCAGTACTTC
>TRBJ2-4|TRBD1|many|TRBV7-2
CASSLGGGTGIKNIQYF
TGTGCCAGCAGCTTAGGGGGGGGGACAGGGATTAAAAACATTCAGTACTTC
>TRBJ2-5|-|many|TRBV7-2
CASSASGGRTQETQYF
TGTGCCAGCAGCGCTTCCGGGGGACGGACACAAGAGACCCAGTACTTC
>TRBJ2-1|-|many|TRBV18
CASSPLSTSYNEQFF
TGTGCCAGCTCACCACTCTCGACCTCCTACAATGAGCAGTTCTTC